The sequence of this T cell receptor beta chain was determined in a study of blood T cell repertoires in COVID-19. Whole-study context: PBMCs, B-cell-depleted T cells, or T cells were the source of the cDNA or gDNA that made up the material.

Clinical history reported by participants formed the basis on which cohorts were assigned. V was clipped by 3 bases and J by 5 bases, with 13 bases between them. The CDR3 runs 14 residues. The germline CDR1 and CDR2 sequences are SNHLY and FYNNEI. The assay was immunoSEQ multiplex PCR, and TCRdb's table has in-frame clones only and misses some. The sample gives around 190,000 clones, 70% to 90% of which show up once; roughly 25% is in the top ten. Sequencing used PBMCs or T cells enriched from blood (not recorded which). The clonotype comes from a woman aged 40 to 55 in a cohort exposed to, infected with or recovered from COVID-19 (not recorded which). V is TRBV2 and J is TRBJ1-1; no definite D call. The CDR3, as DNA: TGTGCCAGCAGTGAGGGTCCCCTGAGGACTGAAGCTTTCTTT. This translates into CASSEGPLRTEAFF. Full variable domain (remainder filled in from reference TRBV2 and TRBJ1-1): EPEVTQTPSHQVTQMGQEVILRCVPISNHLYFYWYRQILGQKVEFLVSFYNNEISEKSEIFDDQFSVERPDGSNFTLKIRSTKLEDSAMYFCASSEGPLRTEAFFGQGTRLTVV.